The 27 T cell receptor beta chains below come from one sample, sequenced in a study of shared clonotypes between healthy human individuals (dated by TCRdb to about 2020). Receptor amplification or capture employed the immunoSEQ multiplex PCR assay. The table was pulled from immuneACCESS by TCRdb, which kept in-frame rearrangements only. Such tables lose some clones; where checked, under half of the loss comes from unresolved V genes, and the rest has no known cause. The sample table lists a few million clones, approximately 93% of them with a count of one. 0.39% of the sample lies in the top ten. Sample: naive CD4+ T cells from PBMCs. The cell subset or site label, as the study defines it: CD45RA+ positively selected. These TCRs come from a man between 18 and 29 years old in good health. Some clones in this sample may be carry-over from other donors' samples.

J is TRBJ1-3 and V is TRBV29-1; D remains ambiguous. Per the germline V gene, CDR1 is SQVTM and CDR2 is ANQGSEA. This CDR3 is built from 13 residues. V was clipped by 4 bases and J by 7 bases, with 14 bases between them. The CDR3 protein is CSVGDPPGNTIYF. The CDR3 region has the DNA TGCAGCGTTGGGGATCCTCCCGGGAACACCATATATTTT.

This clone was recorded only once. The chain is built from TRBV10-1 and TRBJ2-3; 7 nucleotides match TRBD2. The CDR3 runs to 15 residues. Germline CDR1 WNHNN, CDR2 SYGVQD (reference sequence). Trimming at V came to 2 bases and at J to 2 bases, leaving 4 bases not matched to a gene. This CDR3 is CASSELGGITDTQYF. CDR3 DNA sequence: TGCGCCAGCAGTGAGCTCGGGGGGATCACAGATACGCAGTATTTT.

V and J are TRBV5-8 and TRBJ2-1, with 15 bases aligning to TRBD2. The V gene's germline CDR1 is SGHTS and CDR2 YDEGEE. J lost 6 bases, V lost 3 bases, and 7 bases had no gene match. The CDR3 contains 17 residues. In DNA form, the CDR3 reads TGTGCCAGCAGCTCGAGGACTAGCGGGAGGGTAGGCAATGAGCAGTTCTTC. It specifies CASSSRTSGRVGNEQFF.

CDR3 sequence (DNA): TGTGCCAGCAGCCCGGGACTAACATTACCCAATGAGCAGTTCTTC. Translation gives CASSPGLTLPNEQFF. The chain employs TRBV5-6 and TRBJ2-1; 7 bases agree with TRBD2. Germline V gene lookup returns CDR1 SGHDT and CDR2 YYEEEE. The CDR3 is 15 residues long. J lost 6 bases, V lost 4 bases, and 10 bases had no gene match. The whole variable domain, remainder taken from reference TRBV5-6 and TRBJ2-1, is DAGVTQSPTHLIKTRGQQVTLRCSPKSGHDTVSWYQQALGQGPQFIFQYYEEEERQRGNFPDRFSGHQFPNYSSELNVNALLLGDSALYLCASSPGLTLPNEQFFGPGTRLTVL.

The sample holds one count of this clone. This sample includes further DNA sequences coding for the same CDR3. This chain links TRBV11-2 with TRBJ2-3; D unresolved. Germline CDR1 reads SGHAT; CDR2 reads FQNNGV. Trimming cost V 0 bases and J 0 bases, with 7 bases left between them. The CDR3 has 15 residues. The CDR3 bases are TGTGCCAGCAGCTTAGACGGAACTAGCACAGATACGCAGTATTTT. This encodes CASSLDGTSTDTQYF.

The CDR3 reads CASSLGRTGELFF. The CDR3 region has the DNA TGTGCCAGCAGCTTGGGACGGACCGGGGAGCTGTTTTTT. This chain links TRBV5-6 with TRBJ2-2, with D uncertain. CDR1 is SGHDT, CDR2 YYEEEE, per germline. V lost 0 bases and J lost 5, with 5 bases in between. This CDR3 is built from 13 residues. The full variable domain, with the rest looked up from reference TRBV5-6 and TRBJ2-2, is DAGVTQSPTHLIKTRGQQVTLRCSPKSGHDTVSWYQQALGQGPQFIFQYYEEEERQRGNFPDRFSGHQFPNYSSELNVNALLLGDSALYLCASSLGRTGELFFGEGSRLTVL.

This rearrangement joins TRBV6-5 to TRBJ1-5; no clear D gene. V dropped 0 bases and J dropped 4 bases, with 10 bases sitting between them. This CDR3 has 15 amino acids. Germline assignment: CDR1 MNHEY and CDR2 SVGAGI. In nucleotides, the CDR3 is TGTGCCAGCAGTTACTCGTCGACTTCGAATCAGCCCCAGCATTTT. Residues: CASSYSSTSNQPQHF.

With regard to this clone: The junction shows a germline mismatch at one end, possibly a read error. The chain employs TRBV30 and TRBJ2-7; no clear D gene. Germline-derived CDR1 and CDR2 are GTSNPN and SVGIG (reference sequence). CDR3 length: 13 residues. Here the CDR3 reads CASAPGPAFSYVF. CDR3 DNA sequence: TGTGCCTCCGCCCCCGGCCCCGCTTTTTCCTACGTTTTC.

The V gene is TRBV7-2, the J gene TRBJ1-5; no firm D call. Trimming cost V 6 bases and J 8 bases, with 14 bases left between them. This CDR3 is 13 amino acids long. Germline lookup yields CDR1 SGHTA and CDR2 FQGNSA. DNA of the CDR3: TGTGCCAGCAGATCCTTGGCCGGGGAGCCCCAGCATTTT. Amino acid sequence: CASRSLAGEPQHF.

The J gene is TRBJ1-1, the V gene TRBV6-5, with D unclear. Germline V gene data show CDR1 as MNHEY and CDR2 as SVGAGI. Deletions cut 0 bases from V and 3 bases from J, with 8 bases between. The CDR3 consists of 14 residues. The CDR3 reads CASSYSAVDTEAFF. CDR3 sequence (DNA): TGTGCCAGCAGTTACTCGGCGGTAGACACTGAAGCTTTCTTT.

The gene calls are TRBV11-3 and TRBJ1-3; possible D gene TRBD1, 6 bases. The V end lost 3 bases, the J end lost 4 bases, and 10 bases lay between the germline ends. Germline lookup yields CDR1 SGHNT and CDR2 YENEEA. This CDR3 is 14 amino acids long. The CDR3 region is CASSLRGEGNTIYF. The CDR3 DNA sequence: TGTGCCAGCAGCTTGAGGGGGGAGGGAAACACCATATATTTT.

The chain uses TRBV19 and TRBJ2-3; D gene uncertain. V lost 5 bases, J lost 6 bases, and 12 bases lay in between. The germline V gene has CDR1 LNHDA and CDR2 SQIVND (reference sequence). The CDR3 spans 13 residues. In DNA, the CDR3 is TGTGCCAGTAGTGGCATAAGACGGGATACGCAGTATTTT. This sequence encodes CASSGIRRDTQYF.

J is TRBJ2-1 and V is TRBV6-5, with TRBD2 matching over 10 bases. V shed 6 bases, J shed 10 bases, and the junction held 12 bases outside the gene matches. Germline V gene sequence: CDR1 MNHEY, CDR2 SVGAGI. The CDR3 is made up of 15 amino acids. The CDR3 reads CASSPPAGGPGEQFF. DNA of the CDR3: TGTGCCAGCAGCCCGCCAGCGGGAGGGCCTGGAGAGCAGTTCTTC.

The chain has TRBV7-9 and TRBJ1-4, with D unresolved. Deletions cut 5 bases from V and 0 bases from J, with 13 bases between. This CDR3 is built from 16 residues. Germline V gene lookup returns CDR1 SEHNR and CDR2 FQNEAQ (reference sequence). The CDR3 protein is CASSVQEPSTNEKLFF. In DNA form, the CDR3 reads TGTGCCAGCAGCGTTCAGGAACCCTCAACTAATGAAAAACTGTTTTTT.

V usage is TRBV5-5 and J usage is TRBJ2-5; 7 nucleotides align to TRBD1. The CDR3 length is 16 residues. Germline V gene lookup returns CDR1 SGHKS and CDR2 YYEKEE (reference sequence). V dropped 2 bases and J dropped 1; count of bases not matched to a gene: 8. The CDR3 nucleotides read TGTGCCAGCAGCTTAGTCAATACAGGGGCCCAAGAGACCCAGTACTTC. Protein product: CASSLVNTGAQETQYF.

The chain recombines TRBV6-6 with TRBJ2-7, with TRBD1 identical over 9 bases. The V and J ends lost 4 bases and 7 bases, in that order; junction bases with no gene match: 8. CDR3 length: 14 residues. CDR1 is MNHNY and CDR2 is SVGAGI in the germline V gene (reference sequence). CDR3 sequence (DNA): TGTGCCAGCAGTTCCGGACAGGGGCGAAAAGAGCAGTACTTC. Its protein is CASSSGQGRKEQYF.

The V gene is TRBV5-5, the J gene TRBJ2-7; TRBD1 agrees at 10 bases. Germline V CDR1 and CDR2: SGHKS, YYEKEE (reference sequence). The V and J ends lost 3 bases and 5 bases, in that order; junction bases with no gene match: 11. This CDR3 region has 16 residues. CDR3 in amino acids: CASSSYPDRGSDEQYF. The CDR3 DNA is TGTGCCAGCAGCTCGTACCCGGACAGGGGGAGCGACGAGCAGTACTTC.

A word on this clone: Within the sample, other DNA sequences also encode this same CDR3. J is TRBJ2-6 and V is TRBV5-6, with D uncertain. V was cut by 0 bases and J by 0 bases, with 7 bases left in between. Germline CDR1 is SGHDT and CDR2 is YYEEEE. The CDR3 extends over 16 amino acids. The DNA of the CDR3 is TGTGCCAGCAGCTTGGGCTGGGGCTCTGGGGCCAACGTCCTGACTTTC. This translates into CASSLGWGSGANVLTF.

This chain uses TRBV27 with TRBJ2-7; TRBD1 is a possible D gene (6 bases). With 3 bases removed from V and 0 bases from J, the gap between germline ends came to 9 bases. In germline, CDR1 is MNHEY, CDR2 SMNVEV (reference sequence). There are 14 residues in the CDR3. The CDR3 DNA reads TGTGCCAGCAGTTTGGACAGTTACTCCTACGAGCAGTACTTC. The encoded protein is CASSLDSYSYEQYF.

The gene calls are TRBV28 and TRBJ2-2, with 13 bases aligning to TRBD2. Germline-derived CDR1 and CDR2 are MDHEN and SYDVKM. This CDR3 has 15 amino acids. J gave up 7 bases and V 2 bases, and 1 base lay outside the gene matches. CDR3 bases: TGTGCCAGCAGTTTAACTAGCGGGAGGGACGGGGAGCTGTTTTTT. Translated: CASSLTSGRDGELFF.

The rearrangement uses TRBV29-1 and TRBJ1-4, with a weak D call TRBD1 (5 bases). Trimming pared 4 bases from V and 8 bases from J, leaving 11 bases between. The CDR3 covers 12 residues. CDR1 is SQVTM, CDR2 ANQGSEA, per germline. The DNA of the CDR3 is TGCAGCGTTGGCTGGGGGGAAGAAAAACTGTTTTTT. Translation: CSVGWGEEKLFF.

The CDR3 DNA reads as TGCAGCGTTGAAGGACGGGGGGGCGAGCAGTACTTC. Its translation is CSVEGRGGEQYF. The chain joins TRBV29-1 to TRBJ2-7, with 8 bases fitting TRBD2. The germline CDR1 and CDR2 sequences are SQVTM and ANQGSEA. The CDR3 is 12 amino acids. Trimming removed 1 base from V and 6 bases from J; junction bases left unmatched: 2.

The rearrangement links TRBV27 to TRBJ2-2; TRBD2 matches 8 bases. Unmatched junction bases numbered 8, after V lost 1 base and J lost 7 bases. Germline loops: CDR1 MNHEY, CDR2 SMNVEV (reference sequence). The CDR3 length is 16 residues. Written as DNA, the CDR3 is TGTGCCAGCAGTTTATTCGCCACCGGGGGGGACGGGGAGCTGTTTTTT. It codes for CASSLFATGGDGELFF.

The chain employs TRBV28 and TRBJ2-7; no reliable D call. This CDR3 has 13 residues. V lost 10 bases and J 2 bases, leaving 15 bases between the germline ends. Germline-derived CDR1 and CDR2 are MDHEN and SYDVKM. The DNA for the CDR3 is TGTGCCAACCCGTCCCCAGAAACCTACGAGCAGTACTTC. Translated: CANPSPETYEQYF.

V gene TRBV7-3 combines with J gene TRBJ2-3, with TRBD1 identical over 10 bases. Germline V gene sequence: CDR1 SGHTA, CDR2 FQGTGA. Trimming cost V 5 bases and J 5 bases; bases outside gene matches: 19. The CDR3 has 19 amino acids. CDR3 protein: CASSPIGRESTGGRDTQYF. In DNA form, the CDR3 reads TGTGCCAGCAGCCCGATTGGTAGGGAGTCGACAGGGGGCAGAGATACGCAGTATTTT.

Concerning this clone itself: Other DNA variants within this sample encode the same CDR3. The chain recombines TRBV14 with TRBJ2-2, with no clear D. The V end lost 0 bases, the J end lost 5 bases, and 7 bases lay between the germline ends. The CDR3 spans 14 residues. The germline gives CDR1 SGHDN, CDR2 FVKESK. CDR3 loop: CASSQDWDTGELFF. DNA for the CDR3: TGTGCCAGCAGCCAAGATTGGGATACCGGGGAGCTGTTTTTT.

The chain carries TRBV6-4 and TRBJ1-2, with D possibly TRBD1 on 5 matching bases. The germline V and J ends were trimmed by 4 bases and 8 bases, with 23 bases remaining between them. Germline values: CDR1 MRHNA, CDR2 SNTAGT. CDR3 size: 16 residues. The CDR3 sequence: CASSVALTGDPRGYTF. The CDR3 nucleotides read TGTGCCAGCAGTGTTGCCCTTACCGGGGACCCGAGGGGCTACACCTTC.